A selection of T cell receptor beta chains follows, all from one sample in a study of cytomegalovirus exposure and HLA in healthy donors. The method was immunoSEQ multiplex PCR; TCRdb's version includes in-frame clones alone and lacks a portion of them. The sample holds around 130,000 clones, roughly 82% seen once. The specimen sequenced was PBMCs. All receptors derive from a male donor in good health and CMV-seropositive. The CDR3 runs from the conserved cysteine through the conserved F or W. D genes are given only for firm matches. The size of a clone is reported for some rows only, either as once, few or many, or as a class for expanded clones.

abundance,v_gene,d_gene,j_gene,CDR3aa,CDR3nt
-,TRBV4-2,TRBD2,TRBJ2-1,CASSLLGGKISYNEQFF,TGTGCCAGCAGCCTCCTGGGAGGGAAGATATCCTACAATGAGCAGTTCTTC
-,TRBV11-1,TRBD1,TRBJ2-5,CASSLGDRDWETQYF,TGTGCCAGCAGCTTAGGGGACAGGGATTGGGAGACCCAGTACTTC
-,TRBV15,-,TRBJ1-5,CATSRIYDSNQPQHF,TGTGCCACCAGCAGGATCTATGATAGCAATCAGCCCCAGCATTTT
-,TRBV27,TRBD2,TRBJ2-3,CASSLFLLAGTLDTQYF,TGTGCCAGCAGTTTATTTTTACTAGCGGGAACGTTGGATACGCAGTATTTT
-,TRBV6-5,-,TRBJ2-7,CASSQREKGEQYF,TGTGCCAGCAGTCAGAGGGAGAAGGGCGAGCAGTACTTC
-,TRBV2,-,TRBJ2-7,CASNRELLYEQYF,TGTGCCAGCAACAGGGAGTTGCTCTACGAGCAGTACTTC
-,TRBV7-9,TRBD1,TRBJ2-2,CASSSDRRLAGELFF,TGTGCCAGCAGCTCGGACAGGAGGCTGGCCGGGGAGCTGTTTTTT
-,TRBV29-1,TRBD1,TRBJ1-6,CSVEETGGSSLHF,TGCAGCGTTGAAGAGACAGGGGGATCGTCCCTCCACTTT
once,TRBV6-1,-,TRBJ1-1,CASSLTGTGTEAFF,TGTGCCAGCAGTCTCACAGGGACGGGGACTGAAGCTTTCTTT
-,TRBV15,-,TRBJ1-2,CATSRDSNRGYTF,TGTGCCACCAGCAGAGATAGTAACCGAGGCTACACCTTC
-,TRBV6-6,-,TRBJ1-5,CASTRDTGNQPQHF,TGTGCCAGCACCCGGGACACAGGCAATCAGCCCCAGCATTTT
-,TRBV18,-,TRBJ1-2,CASSLGSGQSYGYTF,TGTGCCAGCTCACTCGGATCTGGACAATCCTATGGCTACACCTTC
-,TRBV30,-,TRBJ2-5,CAWKFQGQETQYF,TGTGCCTGGAAGTTTCAGGGACAAGAGACCCAGTACTTC
-,TRBV11-2,TRBD1,TRBJ2-7,CASSFSKQGSAFYEQYF,TGTGCCAGCAGCTTTTCGAAACAGGGGAGTGCTTTCTACGAGCAGTACTTC
few,TRBV18,-,TRBJ2-1,CASSPGLDSDEQFF,TGTGCCAGCTCACCTGGGCTGGACAGCGATGAGCAGTTCTTC
-,TRBV28,TRBD1,TRBJ1-2,CASSLGQVYGYTF,TGTGCCAGCAGTCTTGGACAGGTGTATGGCTACACCTTC
once,TRBV28,-,TRBJ2-1,CASRRKRGLPDRTDEQFF,TGTGCCAGCAGACGAAAAAGAGGACTGCCCGACCGTACAGATGAGCAGTTCTTC
-,TRBV15,TRBD2,TRBJ2-1,CATSPRLAGYNEQFF,TGTGCCACCAGCCCTAGACTAGCGGGATACAATGAGCAGTTCTTC
-,TRBV28,TRBD1,TRBJ2-7,CASRVGTGAYEQYF,TGTGCCAGCAGAGTGGGGACAGGGGCGTACGAGCAGTACTTC
-,TRBV7-9,-,TRBJ2-4,CASSLASGRENSQYF,TGTGCCAGCAGCTTAGCTTCGGGCAGGGAAAACAGTCAGTACTTC
-,TRBV19,-,TRBJ2-3,CASSIVPGTDTQYF,TGTGCCAGTAGTATAGTTCCAGGTACTGATACGCAGTATTTT
-,TRBV11-3,TRBD2,TRBJ2-2,CASSLGLAGGPFRELFF,TGTGCCAGCAGCCTGGGACTAGCGGGAGGGCCTTTCCGGGAGCTGTTTTTT
-,TRBV18,TRBD1,TRBJ2-1,CANTTGGALDEQFF,TGTGCCAACACGACAGGGGGCGCGCTGGATGAGCAGTTCTTC
-,TRBV5-6,TRBD1,TRBJ1-5,CASSLGPTGVGNNQPQHF,TGTGCCAGCAGCTTGGGTCCCACAGGGGTAGGGAACAATCAGCCCCAGCATTTT
-,TRBV28,TRBD2,TRBJ2-7,CASFGGAGGPTYEQYF,TGTGCCAGCTTTGGGGGGGCGGGAGGGCCGACCTACGAGCAGTACTTC
-,TRBV19,-,TRBJ1-4,CASSIDRGAEKLFF,TGTGCCAGTAGTATAGACAGGGGAGCCGAAAAACTGTTTTTT
-,TRBV15,TRBD2,TRBJ2-3,CATSREATSGRKTDTQYF,TGTGCCACCAGCAGAGAAGCGACTAGCGGGAGAAAAACAGATACGCAGTATTTT
-,TRBV15,TRBD2,TRBJ2-7,CATSLAGGVAEQYF,TGTGCCACCTCTTTAGCGGGAGGTGTTGCCGAGCAGTACTTC
-,TRBV5-4,-,TRBJ2-7,CASSSLADNYEQYF,TGTGCCAGCAGCTCACTAGCAGACAATTACGAGCAGTACTTC
-,TRBV7-2,-,TRBJ1-2,CASSWSRRAYGYTF,TGTGCCAGCAGCTGGAGCCGGCGGGCTTATGGCTACACCTTC
once,TRBV6-6,TRBD1,TRBJ2-3,CASSSWTGGTADTQYF,TGTGCCAGCAGTTCCTGGACAGGGGGAACCGCAGATACGCAGTATTTT
-,TRBV7-3,TRBD2,TRBJ2-1,CASSSGTSGSEQFF,TGTGCCAGCAGTTCGGGGACTAGCGGGAGCGAGCAGTTCTTC
-,TRBV27,TRBD1,TRBJ1-2,CASSLSPRGRYGYTF,TGTGCCAGCAGTTTATCCCCCAGGGGGAGGTATGGCTACACCTTC
-,TRBV7-3,-,TRBJ2-3,CASSLLGLDYTDTQYF,TGTGCCAGCAGCTTACTAGGGCTAGACTACACAGATACGCAGTATTTT
-,TRBV28,TRBD2,TRBJ2-3,CATKLLAGGTDTQYF,TGTGCCACCAAATTATTGGCGGGAGGGACAGATACGCAGTATTTT
-,TRBV5-1,TRBD2,TRBJ2-1,CASSLRLTSGILYTLNEQFF,TGCGCCAGCAGCTTGCGGCTGACTAGCGGGATCCTGTATACCCTGAATGAGCAGTTCTTC
-,TRBV27,-,TRBJ1-5,CASSPAAGDNQPQHF,TGTGCCAGCAGTCCCGCCGCGGGTGACAATCAGCCCCAGCATTTT
-,TRBV28,-,TRBJ2-3,CASSLRPPPFGATDTQYF,TGTGCCAGCAGTTTACGCCCCCCCCCGTTCGGTGCCACAGATACGCAGTATTTT
few,TRBV28,-,TRBJ1-2,CASSFRGFRGAVNYGYTF,TGTGCCAGCAGTTTTCGGGGCTTTCGGGGGGCGGTTAACTATGGCTACACCTTC
few,TRBV1,-,TRBJ1-5,CTSSPNYRLSRNQPQHF,TGCACCAGCAGCCCTAATTACAGGTTATCGCGCAATCAGCCCCAGCATTTT
-,TRBV7-6,TRBD2,TRBJ2-2,CASSMLTSGTGELFF,TGTGCCAGCAGCATGTTGACTAGCGGTACCGGGGAGCTGTTTTTT
-,TRBV7-6,-,TRBJ1-4,CASSRAGYEKLFF,TGTGCCAGCAGCCGAGCAGGGTATGAAAAACTGTTTTTT
-,TRBV5-1,-,TRBJ2-3,CASRSGQSSTDTQYF,TGCGCCAGCAGATCCGGACAATCAAGCACAGATACGCAGTATTTT
-,TRBV11-3,-,TRBJ2-3,CASSLGSPTAHTDTQYF,TGTGCCAGCAGCTTAGGATCCCCAACAGCCCACACAGATACGCAGTATTTT
-,TRBV9,TRBD2,TRBJ2-1,CASSVRLANEQFF,TGTGCCAGCAGCGTTAGACTAGCCAATGAGCAGTTCTTC